This TCR beta chain emerged from a study of neurological immune-mediated disorders. This clonotype was seen ten or more times. Its antigen is as yet unknown. As for the cDNA, it was generated by 5'RACE with 10-nucleotide random UMIs. The authors obtained over 160 million TCR-beta sequences from 15-18 subjects per sequencing run. One entry per CDR3 protein results from TCRdb running MiXCR on the 5' RACE reads. The sample yields about 120,000 distinct CDR3 sequences, roughly 3.4% seen once. V was cut by 0 bases and J by 0 bases, with 7 bases left in between. The germline CDR1 and CDR2 sequences are DFQATT and SNEGSKA (reference sequence). The CDR3 loop spans 14 amino acids. Study-wide results and limits: One related-CDR3 cluster, found by phylogenetic grouping, held repertoires of 18 of 34 multiple sclerosis patients and is a possible signature. No expanded-clone CDR3 amino acid sequence recurred across subjects, suggesting private TCR-beta repertoires.

The receptor was derived from a woman under 40 with multiple sclerosis. This chain joins TRBV20-1 and TRBJ2-3; D is uncertain. Sequenced sample: PBMCs. This CDR3 is CSARDGGSTDTQYF. CDR3 nucleotides: TGCAGTGCTAGAGATGGCGGTAGCACAGATACGCAGTATTTT.